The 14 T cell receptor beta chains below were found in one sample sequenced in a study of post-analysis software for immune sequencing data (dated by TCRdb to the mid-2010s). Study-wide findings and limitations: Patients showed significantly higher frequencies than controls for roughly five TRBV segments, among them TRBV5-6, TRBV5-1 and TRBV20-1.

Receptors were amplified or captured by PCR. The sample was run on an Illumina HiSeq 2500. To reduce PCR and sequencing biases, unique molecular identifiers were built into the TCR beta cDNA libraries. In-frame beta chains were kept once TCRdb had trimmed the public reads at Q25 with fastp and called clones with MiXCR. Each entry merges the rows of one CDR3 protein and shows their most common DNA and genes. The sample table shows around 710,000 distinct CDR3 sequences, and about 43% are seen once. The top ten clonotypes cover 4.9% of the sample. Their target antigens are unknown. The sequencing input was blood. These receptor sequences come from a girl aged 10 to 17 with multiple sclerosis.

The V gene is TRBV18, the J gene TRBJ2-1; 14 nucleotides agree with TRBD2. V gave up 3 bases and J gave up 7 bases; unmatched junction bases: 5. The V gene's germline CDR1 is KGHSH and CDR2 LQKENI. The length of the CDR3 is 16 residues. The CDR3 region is CASSPIGTSGRNEQFF. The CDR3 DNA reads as TGTGCCAGCTCACCTATCGGGACTAGCGGGAGAAATGAGCAGTTCTTC.

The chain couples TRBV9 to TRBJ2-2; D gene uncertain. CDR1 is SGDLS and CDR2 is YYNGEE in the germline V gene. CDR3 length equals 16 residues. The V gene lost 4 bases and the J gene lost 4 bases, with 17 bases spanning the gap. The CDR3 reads CASSFGSGRVTGELFF. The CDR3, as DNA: TGTGCCAGCAGCTTCGGATCCGGTCGGGTCACCGGGGAGCTGTTTTTT.

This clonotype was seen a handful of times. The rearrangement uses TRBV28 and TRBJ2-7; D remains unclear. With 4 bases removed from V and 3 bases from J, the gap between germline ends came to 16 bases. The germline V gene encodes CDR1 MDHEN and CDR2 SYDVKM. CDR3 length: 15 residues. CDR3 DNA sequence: TGTGCCAGCAGTTCACCGATTCCCCGAGGCTACGAGCAGTACTTC. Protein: CASSSPIPRGYEQYF.

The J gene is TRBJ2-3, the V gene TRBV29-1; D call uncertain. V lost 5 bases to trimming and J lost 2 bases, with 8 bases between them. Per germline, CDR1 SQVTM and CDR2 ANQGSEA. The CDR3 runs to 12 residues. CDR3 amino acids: CSVPFVTDTQYF. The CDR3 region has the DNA TGCAGCGTTCCCTTCGTCACAGATACGCAGTATTTT.

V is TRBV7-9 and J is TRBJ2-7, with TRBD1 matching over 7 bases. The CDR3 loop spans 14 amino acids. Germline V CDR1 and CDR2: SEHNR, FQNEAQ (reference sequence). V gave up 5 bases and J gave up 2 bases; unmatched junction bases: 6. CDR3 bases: TGTGCCAGCAGCCTTGGACAGGAGCCCTACGAGCAGTACTTC. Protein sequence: CASSLGQEPYEQYF.

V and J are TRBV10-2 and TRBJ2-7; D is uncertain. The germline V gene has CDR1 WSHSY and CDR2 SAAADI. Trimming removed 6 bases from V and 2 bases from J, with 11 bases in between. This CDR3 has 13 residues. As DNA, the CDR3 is TGCGCCAGCAGCCCCAGCCGCGCCTACGAGCAGTACTTC. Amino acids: CASSPSRAYEQYF.

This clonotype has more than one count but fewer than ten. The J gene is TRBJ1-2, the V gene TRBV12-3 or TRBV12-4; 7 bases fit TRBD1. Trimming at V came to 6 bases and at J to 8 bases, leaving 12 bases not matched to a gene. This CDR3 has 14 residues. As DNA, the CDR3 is TGTGCCAGCAGCCCGACAGGGAATCACGAAGGCTACACCTTC. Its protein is CASSPTGNHEGYTF.

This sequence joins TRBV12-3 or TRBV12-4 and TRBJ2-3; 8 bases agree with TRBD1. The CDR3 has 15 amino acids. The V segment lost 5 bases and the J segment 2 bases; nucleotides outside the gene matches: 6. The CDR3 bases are TGTGCCAGCAGTGACCGGGACAGGTACACAGATACGCAGTATTTT. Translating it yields CASSDRDRYTDTQYF.

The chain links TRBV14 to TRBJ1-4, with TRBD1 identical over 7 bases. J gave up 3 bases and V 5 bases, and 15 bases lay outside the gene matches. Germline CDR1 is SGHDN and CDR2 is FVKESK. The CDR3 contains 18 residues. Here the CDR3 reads CASSARQGGGNANEKLFF. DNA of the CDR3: TGTGCCAGCAGCGCGCGACAGGGTGGCGGGAATGCTAATGAAAAACTGTTTTTT.

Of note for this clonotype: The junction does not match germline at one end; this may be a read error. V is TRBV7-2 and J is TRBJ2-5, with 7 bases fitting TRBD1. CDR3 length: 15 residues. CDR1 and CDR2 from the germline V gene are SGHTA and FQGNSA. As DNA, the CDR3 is TGTGCCTGCAGCTCCGTCGCAGGGGGTCAAGAGACCCAGTACTTC. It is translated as CACSSVAGGQETQYF.

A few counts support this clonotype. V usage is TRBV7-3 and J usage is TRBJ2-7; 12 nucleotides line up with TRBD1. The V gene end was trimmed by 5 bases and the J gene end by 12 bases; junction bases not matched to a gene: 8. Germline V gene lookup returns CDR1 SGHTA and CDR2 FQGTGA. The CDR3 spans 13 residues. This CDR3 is CASSPGTGGEMYF. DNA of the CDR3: TGTGCCAGCAGCCCCGGGACAGGGGGCGAGATGTACTTC. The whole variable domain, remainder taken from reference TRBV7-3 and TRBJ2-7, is GAGVSQTPSNKVTEKGKYVELRCDPISGHTALYWYRQSLGQGPEFLIYFQGTGAADDSGLPNDRFFAVRPEGSVSTLKIQRTERGDSAVYLCASSPGTGGEMYFGPGTRLTVT.

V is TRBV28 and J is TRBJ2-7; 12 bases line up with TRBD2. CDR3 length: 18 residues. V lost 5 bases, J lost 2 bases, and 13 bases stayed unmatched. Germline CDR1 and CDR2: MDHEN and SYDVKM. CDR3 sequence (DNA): TGTGCCAGCAGTGAACCGATACCGGGACTAGCGGGTACCTACGAGCAGTACTTC. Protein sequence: CASSEPIPGLAGTYEQYF.

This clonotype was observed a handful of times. DNA of the CDR3: TGCGCCAGCACTGAAGGGGACCCCAAATATCAGCCCCAGCATTTT. It encodes CASTEGDPKYQPQHF. The V call is TRBV10-2, the J call TRBJ1-5; TRBD1 might be the D (5 bases). V was cut by 7 bases and J by 5 bases, with 18 bases left in between. In germline, CDR1 is WSHSY, CDR2 SAAADI. The CDR3 runs to 15 residues.

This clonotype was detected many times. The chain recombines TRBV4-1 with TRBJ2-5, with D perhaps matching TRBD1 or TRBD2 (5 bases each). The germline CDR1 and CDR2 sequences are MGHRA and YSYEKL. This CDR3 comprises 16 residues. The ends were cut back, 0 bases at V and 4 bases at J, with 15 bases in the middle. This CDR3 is CASSQEYGTQRETQYF. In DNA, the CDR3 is TGCGCCAGCAGCCAAGAGTACGGGACCCAGCGAGAGACCCAGTACTTC.